This TCR beta chain was obtained from a study of human T cells and chemical hapten exposure. This CDR3 contains 15 residues. Germline V CDR1 and CDR2: DFQATT, SNEGSKA (reference sequence). V dropped 0 bases and J dropped 5; count of bases not matched to a gene: 4. This clonotype appeared a few times. TCRdb processed the RACE reads anew with MiXCR; each CDR3 protein has one entry. There are just over 95,000 distinct CDR3 sequences in the sample; 25% to 35% occur only once, and about 9.4% lies in the top ten. Stated time point: patch test 3, about 24 weeks after DPC sensitization. The treatment: therapeutic diphenylcyclopropenone sensitization with weekly scalp DPC.

The chain links TRBV20-1 to TRBJ2-5; 12 bases map to TRBD2. The material sequenced was whole blood, taken in connection with sensitization to the hapten diphenylcyclopropenone (DPC). The receptor comes from a man between 40 and 49 years old with alopecia areata. Some clones in this sample may be carry-over from other donors' samples. This CDR3 reads CSARDRLAGVETQYF. The DNA of the CDR3 is TGCAGTGCTAGAGACCGACTAGCGGGAGTGGAGACCCAGTACTTC.